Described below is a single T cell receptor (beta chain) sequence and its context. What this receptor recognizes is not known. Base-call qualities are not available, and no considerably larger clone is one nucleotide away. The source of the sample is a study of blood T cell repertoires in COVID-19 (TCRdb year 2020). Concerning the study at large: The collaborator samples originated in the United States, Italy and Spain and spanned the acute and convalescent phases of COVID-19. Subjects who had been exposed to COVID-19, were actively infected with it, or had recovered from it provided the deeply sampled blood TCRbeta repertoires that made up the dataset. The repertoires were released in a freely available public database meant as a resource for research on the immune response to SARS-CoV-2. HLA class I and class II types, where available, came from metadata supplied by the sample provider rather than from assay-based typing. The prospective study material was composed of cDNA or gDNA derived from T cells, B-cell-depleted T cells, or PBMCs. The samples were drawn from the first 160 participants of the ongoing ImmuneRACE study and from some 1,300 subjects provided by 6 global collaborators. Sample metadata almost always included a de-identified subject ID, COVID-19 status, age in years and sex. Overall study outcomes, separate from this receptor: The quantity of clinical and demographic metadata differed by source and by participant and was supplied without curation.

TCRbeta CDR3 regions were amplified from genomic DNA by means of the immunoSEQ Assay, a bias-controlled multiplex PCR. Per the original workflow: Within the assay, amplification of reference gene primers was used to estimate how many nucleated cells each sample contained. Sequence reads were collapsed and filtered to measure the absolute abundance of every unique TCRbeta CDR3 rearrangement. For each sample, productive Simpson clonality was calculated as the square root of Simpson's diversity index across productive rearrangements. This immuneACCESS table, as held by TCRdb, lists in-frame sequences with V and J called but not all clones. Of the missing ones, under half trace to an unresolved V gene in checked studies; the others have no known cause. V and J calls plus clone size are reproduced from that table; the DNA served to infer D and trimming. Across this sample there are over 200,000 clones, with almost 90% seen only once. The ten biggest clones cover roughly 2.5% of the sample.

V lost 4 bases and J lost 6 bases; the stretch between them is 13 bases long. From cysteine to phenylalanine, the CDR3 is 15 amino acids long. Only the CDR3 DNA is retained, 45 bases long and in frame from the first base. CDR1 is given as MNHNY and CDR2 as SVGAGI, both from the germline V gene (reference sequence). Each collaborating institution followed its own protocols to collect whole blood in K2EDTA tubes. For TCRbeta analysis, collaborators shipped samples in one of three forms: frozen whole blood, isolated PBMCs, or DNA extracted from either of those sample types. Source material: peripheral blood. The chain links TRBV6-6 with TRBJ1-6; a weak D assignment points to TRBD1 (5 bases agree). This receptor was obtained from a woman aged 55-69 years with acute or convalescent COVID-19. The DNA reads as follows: TGTGCCAGCAGTTCCTCGGGACTTTCTAATTCACCCCTCCACTTT. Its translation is CASSSSGLSNSPLHF.